This TCR beta chain came from a study of shared clonotypes between healthy human individuals. Overall study context: Donors, aged 18 to 49, were a couple of women and a few men. Researchers assigned three CD4 naive, three CD4 memory, two CD8 naive and one CD8 memory plate to each donor.

The authors divided CD4+ cells into CD45RA+ naive and CD45RA-negative memory subsets. Trimming removed 5 bases at V and 7 bases at J, with 17 bases between. There are 15 residues in the CDR3. Germline CDR1 and CDR2: LNHDA and SQIVND (reference sequence). The table came from immunoSEQ multiplex PCR; TCRdb's copy has only in-frame clones and leaves some out. The sample has fewer than 1.8 million clones; approximately 98.5% are singletons. This TCR derives from a man younger than 40 in good health. The sample was naive CD4+ T cells sorted from blood. Subset denoted: CD45RA+ positively selected. The rearrangement joins TRBV19 to TRBJ1-4; D not resolved. The DNA of the CDR3 is TGTGCCAGTAGTGCTCGGGCGCCACCGGGTGAAAAACTGTTTTTT. This translates into CASSARAPPGEKLFF.